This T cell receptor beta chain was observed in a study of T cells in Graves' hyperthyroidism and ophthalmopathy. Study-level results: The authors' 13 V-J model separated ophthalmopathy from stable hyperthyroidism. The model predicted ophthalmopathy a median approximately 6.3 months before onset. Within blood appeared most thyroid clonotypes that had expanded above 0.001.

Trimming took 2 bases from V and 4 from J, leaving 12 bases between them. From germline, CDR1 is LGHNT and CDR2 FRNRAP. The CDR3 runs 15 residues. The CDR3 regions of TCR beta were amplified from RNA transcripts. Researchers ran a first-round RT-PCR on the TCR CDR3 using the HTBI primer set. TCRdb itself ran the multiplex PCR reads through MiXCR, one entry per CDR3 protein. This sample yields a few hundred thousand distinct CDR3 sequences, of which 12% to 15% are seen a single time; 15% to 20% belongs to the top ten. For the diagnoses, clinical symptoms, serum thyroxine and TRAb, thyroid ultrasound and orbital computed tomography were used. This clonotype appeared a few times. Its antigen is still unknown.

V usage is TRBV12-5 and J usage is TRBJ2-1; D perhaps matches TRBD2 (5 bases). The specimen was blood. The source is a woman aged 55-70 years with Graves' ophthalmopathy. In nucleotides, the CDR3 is TGTGCTAGTGGTTTGAAAGGACTTGAGTACAATGAGCAGTTCTTC. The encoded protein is CASGLKGLEYNEQFF.